This TCR beta chain was profiled in a study of T-cell reconstitution after alpha-beta-depleted transplantation in children. The CDR3 contains 15 residues. The germline CDR1 and CDR2 sequences are SGHAT and FQNNGV. J was trimmed by 3 bases and V by 3 bases; bases with no gene match: 7. General study points: At around two months after transplant, the alpha-beta T cells were reportedly derived from several hundred expanded clones that came from non-depleted graft cells. A year post-transplant, T-cell counts and diversity derived mostly from newly produced T cells.

For TCRbeta, the library was prepared with unique molecular identifiers. TCRdb passed the PCR reads through MiXCR, listing each CDR3 protein once. Here the sample spans about 980,000 distinct CDR3 sequences, 25% to 30% being singletons. This clonotype appeared a few times. The antigen is not known. The gene calls are TRBV11-2 and TRBJ2-7; 8 nucleotides agree with TRBD1. The starting material was PBMCs, mostly from graft donor cells, obtained 360 days after TCRalphabeta/CD19-depleted stem cell transplant. The TCR was taken from a boy under two years old who had a stem cell transplant for SCID, so the T cells may come from the graft donor. The CDR3 sequence is CASSLDHRGVYEQYF. The DNA of the CDR3 is TGTGCCAGCAGCTTGGACCACAGGGGGGTCTACGAGCAGTACTTC.